This T cell receptor (beta chain) comes out of a study of cytomegalovirus exposure and HLA in healthy donors. Whole-study findings and limits: At a 0.05 false discovery rate, a later analysis found roughly 17,000 TCR beta sequences to be associated with HLA alleles.

The table lists this clone with a count of one. Antigen: not known. Germline CDR1 SGHRS, CDR2 YFSETQ. With V trimmed by 3 bases and J by 7 bases, 6 bases remained unmatched. The CDR3 has 14 residues. The PCR employed 60 Vbeta primers together with 13 Jbeta primers. Repertoires were generated with immunoSEQ multiplex PCR, while TCRdb's copy carries only in-frame clones and drops some. Of 150,000 to 200,000 clones detected, roughly 79% appear once; the ten largest clones hold around 2%. Material for sequencing was PBMCs. This clonotype originated in a woman aged 30 to 39 in good health and CMV-seropositive. The V and J genes are TRBV5-1 and TRBJ1-3; 8 bases line up with TRBD1. The CDR3 DNA sequence: TGCGCCAGCAGCTCACAGGGGGTTGGGAACACCATATATTTT. Its translation is CASSSQGVGNTIYF.